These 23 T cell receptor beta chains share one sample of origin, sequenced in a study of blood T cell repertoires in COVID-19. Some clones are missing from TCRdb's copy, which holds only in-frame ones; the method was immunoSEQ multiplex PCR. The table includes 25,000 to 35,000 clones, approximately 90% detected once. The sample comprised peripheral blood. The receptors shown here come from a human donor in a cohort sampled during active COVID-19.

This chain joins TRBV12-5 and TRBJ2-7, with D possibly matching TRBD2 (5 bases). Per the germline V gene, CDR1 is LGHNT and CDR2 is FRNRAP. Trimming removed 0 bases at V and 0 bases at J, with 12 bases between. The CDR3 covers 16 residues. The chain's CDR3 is CASGLVRDFRSYEQYV. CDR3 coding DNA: TGTGCTAGTGGTTTGGTACGGGATTTTCGCTCCTACGAGCAGTACGTC.

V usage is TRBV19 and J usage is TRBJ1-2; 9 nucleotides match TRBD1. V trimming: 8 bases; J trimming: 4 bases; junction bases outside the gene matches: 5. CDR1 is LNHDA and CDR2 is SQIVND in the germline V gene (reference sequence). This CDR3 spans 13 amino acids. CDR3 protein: CASGDRGVYGYTF. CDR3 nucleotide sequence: TGTGCCAGTGGTGACAGGGGGGTCTATGGCTACACCTTC. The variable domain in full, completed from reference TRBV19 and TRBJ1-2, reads DGGITQSPKYLFRKEGQNVTLSCEQNLNHDAMYWYRQDPGQGLRLIYYSQIVNDFQKGDIAEGYSVSREKKESFPLTVTSAQKNPTAFYLCASGDRGVYGYTFGSGTRLTVV.

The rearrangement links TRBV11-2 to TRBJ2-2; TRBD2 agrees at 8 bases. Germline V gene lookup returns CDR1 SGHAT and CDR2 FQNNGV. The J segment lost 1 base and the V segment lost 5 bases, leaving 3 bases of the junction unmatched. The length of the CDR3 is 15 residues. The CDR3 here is CASSTAGGNTGELFF. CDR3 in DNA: TGTGCCAGCAGCACCGCGGGGGGGAACACCGGGGAGCTGTTTTTT.

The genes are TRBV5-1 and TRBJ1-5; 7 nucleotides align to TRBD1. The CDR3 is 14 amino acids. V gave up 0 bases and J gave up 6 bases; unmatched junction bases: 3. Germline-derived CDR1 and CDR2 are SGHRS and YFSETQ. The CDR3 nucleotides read TGCGCCAGCAGCTTGGCTGCAGGGGGTCAGCCCCAGCATTTT. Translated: CASSLAAGGQPQHF.

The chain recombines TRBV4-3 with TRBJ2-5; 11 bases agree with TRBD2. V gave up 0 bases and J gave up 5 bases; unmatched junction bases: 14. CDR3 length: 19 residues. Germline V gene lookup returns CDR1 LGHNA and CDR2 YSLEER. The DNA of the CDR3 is TGCGCCAGCAGCCAAGAACGTTTAGCGGGAGGGCCAGGTGAGGAGACCCAGTACTTC. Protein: CASSQERLAGGPGEETQYF.

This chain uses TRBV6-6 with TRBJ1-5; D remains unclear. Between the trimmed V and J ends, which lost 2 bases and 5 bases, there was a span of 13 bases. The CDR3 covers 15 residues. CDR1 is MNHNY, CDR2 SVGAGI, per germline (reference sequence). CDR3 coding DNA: TGTGCCAGCAGTTACCGGGATCGAGTTGATCAGCCCCAGCATTTT. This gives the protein CASSYRDRVDQPQHF.

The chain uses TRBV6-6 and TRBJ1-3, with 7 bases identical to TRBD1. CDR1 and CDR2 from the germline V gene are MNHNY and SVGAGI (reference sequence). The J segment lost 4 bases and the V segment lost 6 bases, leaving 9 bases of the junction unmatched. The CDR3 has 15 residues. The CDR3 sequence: CASRSQGVSGNTIYF. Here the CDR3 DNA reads TGTGCCAGCAGGTCCCAGGGGGTCTCCGGAAACACCATATATTTT.

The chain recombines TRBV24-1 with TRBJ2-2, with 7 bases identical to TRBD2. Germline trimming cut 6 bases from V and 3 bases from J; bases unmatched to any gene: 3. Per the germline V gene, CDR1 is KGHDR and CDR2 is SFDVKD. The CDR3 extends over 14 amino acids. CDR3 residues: CATSRAGDTGELFF. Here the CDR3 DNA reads TGTGCCACCAGTCGGGCGGGGGACACCGGGGAGCTGTTTTTT.

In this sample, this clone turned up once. The CDR3 DNA follows: TGTGCCAGCAGCTCAGGGGGACGTGGGGATGAGCAGTTCTTC. Residues: CASSSGGRGDEQFF. The chain couples TRBV27 to TRBJ2-1, with 7 bases aligning to TRBD1. Germline V lookup: CDR1 MNHEY, CDR2 SMNVEV (reference sequence). The length of the CDR3 is 14 residues. V was clipped by 6 bases and J by 8 bases; unmatched bases: 10.

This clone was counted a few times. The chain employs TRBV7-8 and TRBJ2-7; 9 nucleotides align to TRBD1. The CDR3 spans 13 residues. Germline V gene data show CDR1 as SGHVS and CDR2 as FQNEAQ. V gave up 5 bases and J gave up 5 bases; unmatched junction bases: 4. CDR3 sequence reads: CASSPTGGNEQYV. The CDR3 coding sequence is TGTGCCAGCAGCCCAACAGGGGGCAACGAGCAGTACGTC.

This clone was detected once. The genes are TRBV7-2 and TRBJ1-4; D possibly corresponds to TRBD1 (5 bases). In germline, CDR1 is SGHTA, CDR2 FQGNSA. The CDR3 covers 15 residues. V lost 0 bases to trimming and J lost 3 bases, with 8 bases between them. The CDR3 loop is CASSLAGGANEKLFF. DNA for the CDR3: TGTGCCAGCAGCTTAGCGGGGGGGGCTAATGAAAAACTGTTTTTT.

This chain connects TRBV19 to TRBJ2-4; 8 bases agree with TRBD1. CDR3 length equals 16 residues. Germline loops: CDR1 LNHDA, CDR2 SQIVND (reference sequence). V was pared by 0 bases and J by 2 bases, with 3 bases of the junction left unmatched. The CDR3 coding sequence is TGTGCCAGTAGTATAGATAGGACAGGGACCAAAAACATTCAGTACTTC. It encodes CASSIDRTGTKNIQYF.

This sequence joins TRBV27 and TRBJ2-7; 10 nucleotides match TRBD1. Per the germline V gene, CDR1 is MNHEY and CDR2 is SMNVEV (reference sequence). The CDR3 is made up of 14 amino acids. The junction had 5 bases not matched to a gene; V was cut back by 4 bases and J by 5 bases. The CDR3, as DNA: TGTGCCAGCAGTTCCGCGACAGGGGGCGACGAGCAGTACGTC. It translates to CASSSATGGDEQYV.

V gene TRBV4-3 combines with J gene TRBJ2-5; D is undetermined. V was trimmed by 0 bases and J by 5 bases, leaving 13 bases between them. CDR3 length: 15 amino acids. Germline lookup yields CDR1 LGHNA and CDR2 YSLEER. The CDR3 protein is CASSQDVRPSETQYF. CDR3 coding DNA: TGCGCCAGCAGCCAAGATGTGCGGCCATCTGAGACCCAGTACTTC.

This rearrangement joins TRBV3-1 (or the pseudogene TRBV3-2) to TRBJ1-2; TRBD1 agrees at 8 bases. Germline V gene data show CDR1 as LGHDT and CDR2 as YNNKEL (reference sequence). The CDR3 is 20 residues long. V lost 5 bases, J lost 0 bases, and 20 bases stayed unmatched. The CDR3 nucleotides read TGTGCCAGCAGCGTGGACAGGGTACCCCCTGGCCTCATAGCTAACTATGGCTACACCTTC. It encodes CASSVDRVPPGLIANYGYTF.

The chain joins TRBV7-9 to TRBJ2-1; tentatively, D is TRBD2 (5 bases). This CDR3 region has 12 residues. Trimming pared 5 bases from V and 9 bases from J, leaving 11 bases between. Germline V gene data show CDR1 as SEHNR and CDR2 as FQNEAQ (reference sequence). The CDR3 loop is CASSRLQTEQFF. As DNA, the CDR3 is TGTGCCAGCAGCCGACTACAAACTGAGCAGTTCTTC.

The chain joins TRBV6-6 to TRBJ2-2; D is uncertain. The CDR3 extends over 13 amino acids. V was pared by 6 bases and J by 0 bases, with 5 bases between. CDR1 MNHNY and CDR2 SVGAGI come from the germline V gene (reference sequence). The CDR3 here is CASREPNTGELFF. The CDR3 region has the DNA TGTGCCAGCAGGGAGCCGAACACCGGGGAGCTGTTTTTT.

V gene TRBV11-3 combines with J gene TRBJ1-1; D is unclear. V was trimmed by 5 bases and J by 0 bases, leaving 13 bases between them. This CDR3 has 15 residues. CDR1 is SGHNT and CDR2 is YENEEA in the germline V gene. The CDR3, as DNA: TGTGCCAGCAGCACTAGGGTACGGCTGAACACTGAAGCTTTCTTT. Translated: CASSTRVRLNTEAFF.

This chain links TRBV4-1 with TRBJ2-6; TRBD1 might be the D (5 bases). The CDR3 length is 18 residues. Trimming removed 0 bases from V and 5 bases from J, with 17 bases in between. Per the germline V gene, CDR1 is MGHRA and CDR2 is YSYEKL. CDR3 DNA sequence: TGCGCCAGCAGCCAAGAGGGGCACACTTTAAGGAGGGCCAACGTCCTGACTTTC. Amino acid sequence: CASSQEGHTLRRANVLTF.

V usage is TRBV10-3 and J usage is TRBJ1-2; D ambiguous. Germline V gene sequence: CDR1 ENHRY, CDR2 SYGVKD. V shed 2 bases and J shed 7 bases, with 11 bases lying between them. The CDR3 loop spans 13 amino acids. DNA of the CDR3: TGTGCCATCAGTGAGGGGCGGGAAGGTGGCTACACCTTC. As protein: CAISEGREGGYTF.

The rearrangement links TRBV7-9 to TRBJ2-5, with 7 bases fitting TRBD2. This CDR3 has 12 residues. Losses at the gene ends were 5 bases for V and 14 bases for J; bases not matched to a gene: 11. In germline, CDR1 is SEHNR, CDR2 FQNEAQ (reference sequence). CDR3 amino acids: CASSARGDPPYF. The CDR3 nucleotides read TGTGCCAGCAGCGCCCGGGGGGACCCCCCCTACTTC.

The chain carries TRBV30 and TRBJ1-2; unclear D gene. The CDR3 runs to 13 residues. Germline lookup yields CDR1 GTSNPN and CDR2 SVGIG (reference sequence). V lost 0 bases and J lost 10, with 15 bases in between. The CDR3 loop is CAWSVGGVVAYTF. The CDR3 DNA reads TGTGCCTGGAGTGTAGGCGGGGTAGTTGCCTACACCTTC.

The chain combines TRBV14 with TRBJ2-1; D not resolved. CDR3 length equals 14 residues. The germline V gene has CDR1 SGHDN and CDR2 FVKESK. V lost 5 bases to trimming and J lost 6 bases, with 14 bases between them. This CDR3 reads CASSFPPLSNEQFF. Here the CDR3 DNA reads TGTGCCAGCAGCTTCCCCCCTCTTTCCAATGAGCAGTTCTTC.